The entry below describes one TCR beta chain. Its antigen is not known. Some clones are missing from TCRdb's copy, which holds only in-frame ones; the method was immunoSEQ multiplex PCR. The sample lists some 2.1 million clones, about 93% occurring once. Only CD45RO-negative cells positively selected for CCR7 counted as naive CD8 cells, so terminally differentiated effector memory CD45RA+ cells were excluded. The source of the sample is a study of shared clonotypes between healthy human individuals. The J segment lost 8 bases and the V segment lost 9 bases, leaving 14 bases of the junction unmatched. The germline V gene encodes CDR1 ENHRY and CDR2 SYGVKD. The CDR3 is 16 amino acids. Study outcomes and limitations: Specimens sampled were limited to blood, with tissue repertoires likely differing.

The source is a man between 18 and 35 years old in good health. Some clones in this sample may be carry-over from other donors' samples. The rearrangement links TRBV10-3 to TRBJ2-1; TRBD2 aligns across 12 bases. Sequencing was performed on naive CD8+ T cells from PBMCs. The CDR3: CAMTSFMTSGRDEQFF. In DNA form, the CDR3 reads TGTGCCATGACGAGCTTTATGACTAGCGGGAGAGATGAGCAGTTCTTC.